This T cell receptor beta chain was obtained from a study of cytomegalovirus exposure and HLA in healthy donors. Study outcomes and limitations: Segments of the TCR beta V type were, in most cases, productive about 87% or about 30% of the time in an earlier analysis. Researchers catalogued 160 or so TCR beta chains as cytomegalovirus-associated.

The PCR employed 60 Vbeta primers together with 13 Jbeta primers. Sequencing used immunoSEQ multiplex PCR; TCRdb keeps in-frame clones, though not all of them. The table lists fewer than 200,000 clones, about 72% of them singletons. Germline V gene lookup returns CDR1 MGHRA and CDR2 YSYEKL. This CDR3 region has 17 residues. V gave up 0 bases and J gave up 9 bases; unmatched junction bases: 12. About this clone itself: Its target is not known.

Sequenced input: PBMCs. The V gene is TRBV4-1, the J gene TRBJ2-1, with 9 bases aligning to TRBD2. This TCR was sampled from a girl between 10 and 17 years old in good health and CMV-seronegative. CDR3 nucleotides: TGCGCCAGCAGCCAAGAGGGTGCGGGGGGGCTTACGTCTGAGCAGTTCTTC. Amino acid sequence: CASSQEGAGGLTSEQFF.